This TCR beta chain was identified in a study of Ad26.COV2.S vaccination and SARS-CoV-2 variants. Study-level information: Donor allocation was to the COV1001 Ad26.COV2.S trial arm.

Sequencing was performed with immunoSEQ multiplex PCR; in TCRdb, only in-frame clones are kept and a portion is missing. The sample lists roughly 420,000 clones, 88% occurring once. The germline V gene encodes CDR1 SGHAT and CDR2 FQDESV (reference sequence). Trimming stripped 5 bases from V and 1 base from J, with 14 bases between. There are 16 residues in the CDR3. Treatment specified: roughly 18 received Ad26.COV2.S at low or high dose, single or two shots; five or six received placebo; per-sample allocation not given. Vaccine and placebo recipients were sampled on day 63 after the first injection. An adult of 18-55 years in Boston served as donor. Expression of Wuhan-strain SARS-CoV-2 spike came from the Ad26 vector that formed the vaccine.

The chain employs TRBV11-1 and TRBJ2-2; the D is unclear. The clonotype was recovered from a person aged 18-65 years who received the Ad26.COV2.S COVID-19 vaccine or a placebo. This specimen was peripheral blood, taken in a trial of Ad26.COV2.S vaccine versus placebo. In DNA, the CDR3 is TGTGCCAGCAGCGCAAGACGTGGCATGAACACCGGGGAGCTGTTTTTT. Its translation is CASSARRGMNTGELFF. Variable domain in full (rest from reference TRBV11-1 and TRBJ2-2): EAEVAQSPRYKITEKSQAVAFWCDPISGHATLYWYRQILGQGPELLVQFQDESVVDDSQLPKDRFSAERLKGVDSTLKIQPAELGDSAMYLCASSARRGMNTGELFFGEGSRLTVL.